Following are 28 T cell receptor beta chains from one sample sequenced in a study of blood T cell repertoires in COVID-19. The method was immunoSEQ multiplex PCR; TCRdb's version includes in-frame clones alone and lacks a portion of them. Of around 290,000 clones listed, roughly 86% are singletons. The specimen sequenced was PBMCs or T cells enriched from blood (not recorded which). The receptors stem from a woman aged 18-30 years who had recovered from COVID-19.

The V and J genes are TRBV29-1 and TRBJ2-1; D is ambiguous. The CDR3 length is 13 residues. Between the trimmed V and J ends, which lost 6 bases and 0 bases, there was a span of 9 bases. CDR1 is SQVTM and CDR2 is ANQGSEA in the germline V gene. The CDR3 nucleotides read TGCAGCGTGATTAGCCTCTCCTACAATGAGCAGTTCTTC. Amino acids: CSVISLSYNEQFF.

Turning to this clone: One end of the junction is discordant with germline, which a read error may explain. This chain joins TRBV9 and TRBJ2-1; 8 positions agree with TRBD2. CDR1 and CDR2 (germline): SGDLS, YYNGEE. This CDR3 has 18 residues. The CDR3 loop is CASRVVSAGGGVSNEQFF. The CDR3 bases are TGTGCCAGCAGAGTAGTGTCGGCGGGAGGTGGTGTGAGCAATGAGCAGTTCTTC.

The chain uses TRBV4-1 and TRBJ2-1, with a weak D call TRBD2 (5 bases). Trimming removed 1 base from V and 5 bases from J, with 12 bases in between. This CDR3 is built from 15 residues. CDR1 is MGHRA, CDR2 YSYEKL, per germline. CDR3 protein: CASSQVAGLNNEQFF. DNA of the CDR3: TGCGCCAGCAGCCAAGTCGCGGGCTTAAACAATGAGCAGTTCTTC.

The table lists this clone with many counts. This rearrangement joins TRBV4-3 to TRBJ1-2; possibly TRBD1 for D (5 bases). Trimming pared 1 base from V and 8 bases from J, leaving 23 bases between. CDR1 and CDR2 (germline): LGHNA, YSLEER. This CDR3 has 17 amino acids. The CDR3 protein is CASSQARRTQVPRGYTF. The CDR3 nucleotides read TGCGCCAGCAGCCAAGCTAGAAGGACACAGGTTCCAAGGGGCTACACCTTC.

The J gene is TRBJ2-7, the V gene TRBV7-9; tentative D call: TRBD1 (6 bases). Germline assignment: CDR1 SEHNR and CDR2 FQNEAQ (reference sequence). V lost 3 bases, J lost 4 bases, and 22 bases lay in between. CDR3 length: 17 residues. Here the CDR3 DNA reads TGTGCCAGCAGCTTCTCAGGGTACGAGGGGGTCGTTTACGAGCAGTACTTC. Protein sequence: CASSFSGYEGVVYEQYF.

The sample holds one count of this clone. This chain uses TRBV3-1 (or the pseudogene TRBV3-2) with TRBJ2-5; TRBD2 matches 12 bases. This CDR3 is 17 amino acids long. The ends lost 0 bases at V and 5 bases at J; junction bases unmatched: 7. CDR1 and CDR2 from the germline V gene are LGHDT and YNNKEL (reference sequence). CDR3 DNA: TGTGCCAGCAGCCAAGACTCACTAGCGGGAGGCGGTGAGACCCAGTACTTC. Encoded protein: CASSQDSLAGGGETQYF.

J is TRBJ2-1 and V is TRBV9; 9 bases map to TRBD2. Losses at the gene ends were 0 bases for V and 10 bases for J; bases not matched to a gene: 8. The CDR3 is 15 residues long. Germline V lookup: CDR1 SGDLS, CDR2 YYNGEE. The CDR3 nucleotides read TGTGCCAGCAGCGTAGTCGGCGGGGGGGATTGGGAGCAGTTCTTC. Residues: CASSVVGGGDWEQFF.

In nucleotides, the CDR3 is TGTGCCAGCAGCCAAGAGAGTTCCAGGAACTCTGGAAACACCATATATTTT. This translates into CASSQESSRNSGNTIYF. The genes are TRBV4-2 and TRBJ1-3; D not certain. In germline, CDR1 is LGHNA, CDR2 YNFKEQ. V lost 0 bases, J lost 0 bases, and 12 bases lay in between. CDR3 length: 17 residues.

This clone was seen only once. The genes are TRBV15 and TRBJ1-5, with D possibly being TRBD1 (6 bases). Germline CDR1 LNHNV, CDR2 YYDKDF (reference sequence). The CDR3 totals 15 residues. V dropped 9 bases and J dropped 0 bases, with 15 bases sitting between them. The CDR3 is CATSQGKNSNQPQHF. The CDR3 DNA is TGTGCCACGTCACAGGGTAAAAATAGCAATCAGCCCCAGCATTTT.

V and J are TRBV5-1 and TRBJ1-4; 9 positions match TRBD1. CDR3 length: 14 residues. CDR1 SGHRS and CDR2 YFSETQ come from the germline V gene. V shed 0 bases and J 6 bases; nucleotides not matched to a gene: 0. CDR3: CASSLGQGDEKLFF. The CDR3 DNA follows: TGCGCCAGCAGCTTGGGACAGGGGGATGAAAAACTGTTTTTT.

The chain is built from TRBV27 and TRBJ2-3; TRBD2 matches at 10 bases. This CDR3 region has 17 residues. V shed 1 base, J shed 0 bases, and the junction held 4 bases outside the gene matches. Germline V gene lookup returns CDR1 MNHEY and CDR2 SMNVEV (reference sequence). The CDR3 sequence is CASSLWGSGGSTDTQYF. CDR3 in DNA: TGTGCCAGCAGTTTATGGGGTAGCGGGGGGAGCACAGATACGCAGTATTTT.

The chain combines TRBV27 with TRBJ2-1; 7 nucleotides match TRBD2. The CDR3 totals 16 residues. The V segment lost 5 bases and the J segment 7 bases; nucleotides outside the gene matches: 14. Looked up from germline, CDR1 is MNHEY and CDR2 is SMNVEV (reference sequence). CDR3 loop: CASSALGGSTINEQFF. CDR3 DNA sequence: TGTGCCAGCAGTGCCCTCGGGGGGAGTACTATAAATGAGCAGTTCTTC.

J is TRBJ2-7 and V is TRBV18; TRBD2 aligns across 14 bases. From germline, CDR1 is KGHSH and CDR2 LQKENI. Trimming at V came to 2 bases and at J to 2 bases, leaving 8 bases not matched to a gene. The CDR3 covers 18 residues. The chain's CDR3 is CASSPNGTSGRQTYEQYF. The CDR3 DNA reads TGTGCCAGCTCACCAAATGGGACTAGCGGGAGACAGACCTACGAGCAGTACTTC. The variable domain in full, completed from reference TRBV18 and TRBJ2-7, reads NAGVMQNPRHLVRRRGQEARLRCSPMKGHSHVYWYRQLPEEGLKFMVYLQKENIIDESGMPKERFSAEFPKEGPSILRIQQVVRGDSAAYFCASSPNGTSGRQTYEQYFGPGTRLTVT.

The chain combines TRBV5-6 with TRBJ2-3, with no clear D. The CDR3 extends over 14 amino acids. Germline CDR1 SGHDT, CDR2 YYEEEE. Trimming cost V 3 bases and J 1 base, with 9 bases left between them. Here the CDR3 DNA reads TGTGCCAGCAGCTCGGGTGTCGGCACAGATACGCAGTATTTT. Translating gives CASSSGVGTDTQYF.

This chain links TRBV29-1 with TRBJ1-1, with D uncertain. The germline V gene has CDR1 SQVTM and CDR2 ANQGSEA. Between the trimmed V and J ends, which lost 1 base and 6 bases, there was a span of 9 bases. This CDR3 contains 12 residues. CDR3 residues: CSVEAVGAEAFF. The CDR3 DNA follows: TGCAGCGTTGAAGCGGTCGGGGCTGAAGCTTTCTTT. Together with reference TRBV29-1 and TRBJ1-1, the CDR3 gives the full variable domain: SAVISQKPSRDICQRGTSLTIQCQVDSQVTMMFWYRQQPGQSLTLIATANQGSEATYESGFVIDKFPISRPNLTFSTLTVSNMSPEDSSIYLCSVEAVGAEAFFGQGTRLTVV.

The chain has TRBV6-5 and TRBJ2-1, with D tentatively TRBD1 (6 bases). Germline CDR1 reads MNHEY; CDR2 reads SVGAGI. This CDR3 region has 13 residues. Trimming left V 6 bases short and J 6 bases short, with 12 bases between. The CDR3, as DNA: TGTGCCAGCAGACCCCCAGGGGCCAATGAGCAGTTCTTC. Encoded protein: CASRPPGANEQFF.

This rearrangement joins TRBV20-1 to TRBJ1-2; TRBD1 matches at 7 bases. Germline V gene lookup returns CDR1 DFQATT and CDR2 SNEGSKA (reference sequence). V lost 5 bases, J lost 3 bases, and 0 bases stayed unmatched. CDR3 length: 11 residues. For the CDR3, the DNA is TGCAGTGCTGGGACAGACTATGGCTACACCTTC. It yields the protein CSAGTDYGYTF.

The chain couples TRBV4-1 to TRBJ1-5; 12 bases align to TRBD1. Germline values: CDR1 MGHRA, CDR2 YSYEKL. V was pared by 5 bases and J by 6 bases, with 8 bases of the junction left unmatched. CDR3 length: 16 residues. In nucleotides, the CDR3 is TGCGCCAGCAGCGCGGGACAGGGGGCGCGAAGTCAGCCCCAGCATTTT. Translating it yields CASSAGQGARSQPQHF.

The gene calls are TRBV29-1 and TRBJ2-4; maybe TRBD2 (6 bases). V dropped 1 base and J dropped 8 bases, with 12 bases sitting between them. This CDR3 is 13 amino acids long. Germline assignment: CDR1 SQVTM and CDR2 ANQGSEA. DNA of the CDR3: TGCAGCGTTGAAGGCCCGGGACTGGACATTCAGTACTTC. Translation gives CSVEGPGLDIQYF. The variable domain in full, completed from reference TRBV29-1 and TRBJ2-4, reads SAVISQKPSRDICQRGTSLTIQCQVDSQVTMMFWYRQQPGQSLTLIATANQGSEATYESGFVIDKFPISRPNLTFSTLTVSNMSPEDSSIYLCSVEGPGLDIQYFGAGTRLSVL.

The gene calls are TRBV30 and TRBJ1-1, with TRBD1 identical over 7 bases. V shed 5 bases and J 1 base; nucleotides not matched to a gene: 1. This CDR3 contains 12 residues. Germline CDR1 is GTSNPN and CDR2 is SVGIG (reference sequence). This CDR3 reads CAWGTANTEAFF. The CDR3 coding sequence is TGTGCCTGGGGGACAGCGAACACTGAAGCTTTCTTT.

CDR3 sequence (DNA): TGCGCCAGCAGCCAAGAGGCAGGGAGGAATGAGCAGTTCTTC. Its translation is CASSQEAGRNEQFF. The V call is TRBV4-1, the J call TRBJ2-1; possible D gene TRBD2, 6 bases. The CDR3 consists of 14 residues. The germline CDR1 and CDR2 sequences are MGHRA and YSYEKL. V lost 0 bases and J lost 7, with 10 bases in between.

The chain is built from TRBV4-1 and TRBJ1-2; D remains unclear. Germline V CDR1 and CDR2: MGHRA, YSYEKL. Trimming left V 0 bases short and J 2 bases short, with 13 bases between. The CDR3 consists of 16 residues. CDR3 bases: TGCGCCAGCAGCCAAGATGGGAGGCGCCCAAACTATGGCTACACCTTC. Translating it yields CASSQDGRRPNYGYTF.

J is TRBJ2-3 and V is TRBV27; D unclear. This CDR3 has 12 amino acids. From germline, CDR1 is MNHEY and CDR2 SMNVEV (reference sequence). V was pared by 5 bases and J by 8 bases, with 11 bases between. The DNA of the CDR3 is TGTGCCAGCAGTCCAGACATGGGTACGCAGTATTTT. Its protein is CASSPDMGTQYF.

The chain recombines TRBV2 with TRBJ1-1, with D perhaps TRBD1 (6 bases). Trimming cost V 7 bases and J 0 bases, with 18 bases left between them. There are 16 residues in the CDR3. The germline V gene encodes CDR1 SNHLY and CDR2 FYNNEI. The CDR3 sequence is CASIVGTGRMNTEAFF. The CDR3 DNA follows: TGTGCCAGCATTGTTGGAACAGGGCGAATGAACACTGAAGCTTTCTTT.

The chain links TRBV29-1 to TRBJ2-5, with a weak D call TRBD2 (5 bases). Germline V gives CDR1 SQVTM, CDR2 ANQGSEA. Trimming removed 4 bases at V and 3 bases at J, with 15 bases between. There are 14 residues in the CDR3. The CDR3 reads CSVAGNLREETQYF. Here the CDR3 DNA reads TGCAGCGTTGCCGGGAACCTCCGGGAAGAGACCCAGTACTTC.

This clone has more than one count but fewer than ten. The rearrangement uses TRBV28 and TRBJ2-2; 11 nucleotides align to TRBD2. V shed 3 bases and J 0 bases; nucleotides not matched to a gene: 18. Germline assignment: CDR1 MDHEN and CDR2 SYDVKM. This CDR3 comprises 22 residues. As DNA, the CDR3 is TGTGCCAGCAGTTTCCCTATATACGCACTAGCGGGAGCCTTCGCGAACACCGGGGAGCTGTTTTTT. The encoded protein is CASSFPIYALAGAFANTGELFF.

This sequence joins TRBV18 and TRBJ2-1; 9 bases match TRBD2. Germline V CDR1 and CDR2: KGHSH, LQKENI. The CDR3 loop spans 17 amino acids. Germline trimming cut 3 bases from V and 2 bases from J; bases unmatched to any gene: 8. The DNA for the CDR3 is TGTGCCAGCTCACCGACGTTTGCGGGGGGGCCCTACAATGAGCAGTTCTTC. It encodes CASSPTFAGGPYNEQFF.

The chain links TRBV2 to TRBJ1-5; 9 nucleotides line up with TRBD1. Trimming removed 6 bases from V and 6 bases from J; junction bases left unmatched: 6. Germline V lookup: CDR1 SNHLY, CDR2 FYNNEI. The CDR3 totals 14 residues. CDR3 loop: CASRAGQGTQPQHF. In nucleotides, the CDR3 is TGTGCCAGCAGAGCCGGACAGGGGACTCAGCCCCAGCATTTT.